This T cell receptor beta chain stems from a study of blood T cells in healthy people across ages. Study conclusions and caveats: Across the age range, TCR beta diversity per million T cells fell in a roughly linear way.

The authors isolated at least 6 million PBMCs per sample. Next came a second PCR, run for about 6 to 12 cycles, which used a sample-barcoded 5' primer along with a J-beta primer mix. TCRdb re-called the 5' RACE reads through MiXCR, storing one row per CDR3 protein. The table includes 590,000 or so distinct CDR3 sequences, roughly 30% detected once. CDR1 is SGHRS, CDR2 YFSETQ, per germline. The CDR3 consists of 15 residues. Germline trimming cut 4 bases from V and 5 bases from J; bases unmatched to any gene: 8. For this clonotype: The antigen is undetermined.

This sequence originates from a woman over 75 in good health. Specimen: blood. The chain links TRBV5-1 to TRBJ1-4; 7 positions agree with TRBD1. The CDR3 DNA is TGCGCCAGCAGCGCGAACAGGGGAAAAAATGAAAAACTGTTTTTT. It encodes CASSANRGKNEKLFF.